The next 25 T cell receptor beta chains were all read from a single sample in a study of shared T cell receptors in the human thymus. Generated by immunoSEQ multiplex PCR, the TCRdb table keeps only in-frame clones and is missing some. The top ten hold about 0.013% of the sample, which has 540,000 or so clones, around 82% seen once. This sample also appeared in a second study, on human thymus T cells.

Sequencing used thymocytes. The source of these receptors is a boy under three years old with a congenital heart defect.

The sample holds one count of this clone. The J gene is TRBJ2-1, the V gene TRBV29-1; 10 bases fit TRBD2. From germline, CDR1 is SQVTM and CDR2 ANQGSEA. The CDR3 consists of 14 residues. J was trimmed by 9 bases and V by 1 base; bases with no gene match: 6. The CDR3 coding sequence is TGCAGCGTTGAAGGGAGCGGGAGGGTTGGTGAGCAGTTCTTC. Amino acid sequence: CSVEGSGRVGEQFF.

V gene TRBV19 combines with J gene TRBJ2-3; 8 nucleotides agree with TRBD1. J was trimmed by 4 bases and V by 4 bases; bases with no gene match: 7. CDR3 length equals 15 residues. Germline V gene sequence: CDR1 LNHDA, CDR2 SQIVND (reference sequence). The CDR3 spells CASSTGTGSSDTQYF. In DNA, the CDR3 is TGTGCCAGTAGTACCGGGACAGGATCTTCAGATACGCAGTATTTT.

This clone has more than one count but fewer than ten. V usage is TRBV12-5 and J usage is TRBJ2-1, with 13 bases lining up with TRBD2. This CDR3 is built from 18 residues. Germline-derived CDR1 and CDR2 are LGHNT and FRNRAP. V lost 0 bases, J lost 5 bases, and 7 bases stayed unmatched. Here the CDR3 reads CASGLVLTSGRGDNEQFF. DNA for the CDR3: TGTGCTAGTGGTTTGGTACTAACTAGCGGGAGGGGCGACAATGAGCAGTTCTTC.

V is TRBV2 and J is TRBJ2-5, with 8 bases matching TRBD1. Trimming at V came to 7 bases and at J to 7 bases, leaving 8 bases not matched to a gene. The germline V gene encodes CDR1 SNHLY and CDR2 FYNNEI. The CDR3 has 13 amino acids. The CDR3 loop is CASMDRDRGTQYF. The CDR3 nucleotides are TGTGCCAGCATGGACAGGGATAGGGGGACCCAGTACTTC.

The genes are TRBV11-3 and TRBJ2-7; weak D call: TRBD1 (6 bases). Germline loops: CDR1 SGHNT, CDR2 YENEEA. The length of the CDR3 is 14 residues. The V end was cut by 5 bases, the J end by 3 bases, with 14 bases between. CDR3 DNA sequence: TGTGCCAGCAGCCCCACCCCCAGGGGCTACGAGCAGTACTTC. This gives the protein CASSPTPRGYEQYF. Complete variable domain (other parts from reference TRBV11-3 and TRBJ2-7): EAGVVQSPRYKIIEKKQPVAFWCNPISGHNTLYWYLQNLGQGPELLIRYENEEAVDDSQLPKDRFSAERLKGVDSTLKIQPAELGDSAVYLCASSPTPRGYEQYFGPGTRLTVT.

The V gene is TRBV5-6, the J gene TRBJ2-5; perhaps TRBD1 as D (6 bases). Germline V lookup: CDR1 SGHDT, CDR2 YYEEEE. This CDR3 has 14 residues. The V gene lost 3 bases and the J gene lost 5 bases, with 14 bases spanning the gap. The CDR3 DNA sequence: TGTGCCAGCAGCTGGGTAAAGGGGGAGGAGACCCAGTACTTC. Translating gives CASSWVKGEETQYF.

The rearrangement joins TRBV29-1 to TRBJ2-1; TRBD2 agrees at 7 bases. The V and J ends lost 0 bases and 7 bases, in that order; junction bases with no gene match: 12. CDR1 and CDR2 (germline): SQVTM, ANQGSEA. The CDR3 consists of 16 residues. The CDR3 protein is CSVEDRVGLYINEQFF. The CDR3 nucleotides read TGCAGCGTTGAAGATCGTGTGGGACTATACATAAATGAGCAGTTCTTC.

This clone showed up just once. Here the CDR3 DNA reads TGTGCCAGCGGCCATCTCAACGAGCAGTACTTC. As protein: CASGHLNEQYF. The chain is built from TRBV6-1 and TRBJ2-7; D ambiguous. There are 11 residues in the CDR3. Per germline, CDR1 MNHNS and CDR2 SASEGT. V lost 8 bases to trimming and J lost 5 bases, with 10 bases between them.

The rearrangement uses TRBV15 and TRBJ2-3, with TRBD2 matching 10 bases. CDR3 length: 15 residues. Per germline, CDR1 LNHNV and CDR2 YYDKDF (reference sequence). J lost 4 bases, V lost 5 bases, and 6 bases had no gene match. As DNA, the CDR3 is TGTGCCACCAGCCCCAGCGGGAGGGCCGCAGATACGCAGTATTTT. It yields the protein CATSPSGRAADTQYF. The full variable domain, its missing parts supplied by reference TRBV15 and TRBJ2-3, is DAMVIQNPRYQVTQFGKPVTLSCSQTLNHNVMYWYQQKSSQAPKLLFHYYDKDFNNEADTPDNFQSRRPNTSFCFLDIRSPGLGDTAMYLCATSPSGRAADTQYFGPGTRLTVL.

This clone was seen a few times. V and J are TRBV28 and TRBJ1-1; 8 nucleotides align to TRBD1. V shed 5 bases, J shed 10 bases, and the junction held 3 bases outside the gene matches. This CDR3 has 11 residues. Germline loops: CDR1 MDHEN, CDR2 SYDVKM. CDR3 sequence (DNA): TGTGCCAGCAGTAAGACAGGGGTAGCTTTCTTT. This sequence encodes CASSKTGVAFF.

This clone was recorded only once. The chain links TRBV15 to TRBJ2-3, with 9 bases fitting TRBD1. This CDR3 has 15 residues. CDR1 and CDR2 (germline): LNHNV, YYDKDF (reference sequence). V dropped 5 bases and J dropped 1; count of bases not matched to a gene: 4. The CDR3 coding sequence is TGTGCCACCAGCGGCCGGGACAGGGGCACAGATACGCAGTATTTT. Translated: CATSGRDRGTDTQYF.

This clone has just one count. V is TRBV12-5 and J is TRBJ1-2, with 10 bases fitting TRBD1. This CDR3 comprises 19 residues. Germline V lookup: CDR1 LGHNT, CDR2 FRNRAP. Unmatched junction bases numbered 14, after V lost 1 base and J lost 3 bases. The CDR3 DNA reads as TGTGCTAGTGGTTTGGCCCAAGGCTACGGGACAGGGGATGACTATGGCTACACCTTC. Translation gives CASGLAQGYGTGDDYGYTF.

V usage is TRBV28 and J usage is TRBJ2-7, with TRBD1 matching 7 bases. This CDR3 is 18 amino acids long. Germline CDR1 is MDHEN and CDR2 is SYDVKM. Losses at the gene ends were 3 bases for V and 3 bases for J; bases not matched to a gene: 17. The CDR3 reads CASSFGTSGTEVIYEQYF. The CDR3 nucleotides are TGTGCCAGCAGTTTTGGGACCTCCGGGACAGAAGTAATCTACGAGCAGTACTTC.

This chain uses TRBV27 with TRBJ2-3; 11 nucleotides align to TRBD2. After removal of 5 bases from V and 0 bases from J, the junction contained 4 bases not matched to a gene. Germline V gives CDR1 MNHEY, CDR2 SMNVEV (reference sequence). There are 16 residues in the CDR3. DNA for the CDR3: TGTGCCAGCAGTCAGGGACTAGCGGCTAGCACAGATACGCAGTATTTT. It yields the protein CASSQGLAASTDTQYF.

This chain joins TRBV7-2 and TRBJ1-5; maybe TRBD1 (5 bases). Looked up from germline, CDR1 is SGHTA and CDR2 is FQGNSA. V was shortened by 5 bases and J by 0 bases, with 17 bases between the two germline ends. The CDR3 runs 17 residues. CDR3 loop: CASSHPQGAYSNQPQHF. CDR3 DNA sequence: TGTGCCAGCAGCCACCCCCAAGGGGCGTATAGCAATCAGCCCCAGCATTTT.

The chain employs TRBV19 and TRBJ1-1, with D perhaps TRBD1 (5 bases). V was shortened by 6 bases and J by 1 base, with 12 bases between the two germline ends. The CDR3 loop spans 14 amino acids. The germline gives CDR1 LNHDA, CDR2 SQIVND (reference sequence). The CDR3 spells CASSGREGNTEAFF. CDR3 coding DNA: TGTGCCAGTAGCGGCAGGGAGGGGAACACTGAAGCTTTCTTT.

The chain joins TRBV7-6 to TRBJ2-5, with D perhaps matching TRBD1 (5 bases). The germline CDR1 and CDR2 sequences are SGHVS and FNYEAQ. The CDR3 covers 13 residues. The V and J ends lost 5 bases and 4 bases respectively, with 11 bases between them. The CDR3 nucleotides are TGTGCCAGCAGCCCACGCAGGGCAGAGACCCAGTACTTC. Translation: CASSPRRAETQYF. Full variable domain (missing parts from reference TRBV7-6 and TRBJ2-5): GAGVSQSPRYKVTKRGQDVALRCDPISGHVSLYWYRQALGQGPEFLTYFNYEAQQDKSGLPNDRFSAERPEGSISTLTIQRTEQRDSAMYRCASSPRRAETQYFGPGTRLLVL.

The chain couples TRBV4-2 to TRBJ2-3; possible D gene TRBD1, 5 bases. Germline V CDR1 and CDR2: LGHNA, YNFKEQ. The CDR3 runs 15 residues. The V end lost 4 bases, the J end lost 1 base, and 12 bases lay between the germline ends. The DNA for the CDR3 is TGTGCCAGCAGCCGCCGACAGAAACGCACAGATACGCAGTATTTT. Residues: CASSRRQKRTDTQYF.

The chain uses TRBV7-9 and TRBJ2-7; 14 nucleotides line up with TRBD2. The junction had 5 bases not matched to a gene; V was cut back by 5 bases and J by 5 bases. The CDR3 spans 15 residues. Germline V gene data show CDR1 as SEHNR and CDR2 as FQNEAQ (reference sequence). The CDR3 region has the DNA TGTGCCAGCAGCAACCGACTAGCGGGAGGGGACGAGCAGTACTTC. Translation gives CASSNRLAGGDEQYF.

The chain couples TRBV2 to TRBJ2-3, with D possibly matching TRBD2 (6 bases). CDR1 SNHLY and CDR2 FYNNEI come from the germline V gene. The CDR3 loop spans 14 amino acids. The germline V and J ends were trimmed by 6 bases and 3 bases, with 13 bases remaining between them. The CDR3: CASRERRVTDTQYF. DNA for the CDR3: TGTGCCAGCAGAGAGCGGAGGGTAACAGATACGCAGTATTTT.

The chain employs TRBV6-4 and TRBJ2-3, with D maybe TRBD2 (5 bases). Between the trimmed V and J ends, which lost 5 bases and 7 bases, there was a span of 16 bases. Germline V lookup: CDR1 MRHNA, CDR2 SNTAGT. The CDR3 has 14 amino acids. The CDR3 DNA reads TGTGCCAGCAGTTCCGACCCGGGATCTAATACGCAGTATTTT. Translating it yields CASSSDPGSNTQYF.

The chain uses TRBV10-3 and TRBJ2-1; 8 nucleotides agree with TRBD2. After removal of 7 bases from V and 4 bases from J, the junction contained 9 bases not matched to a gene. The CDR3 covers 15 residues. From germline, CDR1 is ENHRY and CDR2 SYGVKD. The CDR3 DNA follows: TGTGCCATCACCCGTGGCGAGCGGGAGTACAATGAGCAGTTCTTC. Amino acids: CAITRGEREYNEQFF.

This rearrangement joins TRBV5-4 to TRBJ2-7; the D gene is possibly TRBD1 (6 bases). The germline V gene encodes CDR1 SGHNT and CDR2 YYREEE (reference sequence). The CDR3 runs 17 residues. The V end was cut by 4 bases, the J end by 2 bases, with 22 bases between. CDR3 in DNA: TGTGCCAGCAGCCACTCTTTGGGCAGGGGATCAACCTACGAGCAGTACTTC. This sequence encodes CASSHSLGRGSTYEQYF.

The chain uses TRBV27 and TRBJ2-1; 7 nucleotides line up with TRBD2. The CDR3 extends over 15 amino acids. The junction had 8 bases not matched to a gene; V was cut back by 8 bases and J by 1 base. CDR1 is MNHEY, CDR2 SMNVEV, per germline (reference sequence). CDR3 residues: CASGKSGKSYNEQFF. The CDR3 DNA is TGTGCCAGCGGCAAAAGCGGGAAGTCCTACAATGAGCAGTTCTTC.

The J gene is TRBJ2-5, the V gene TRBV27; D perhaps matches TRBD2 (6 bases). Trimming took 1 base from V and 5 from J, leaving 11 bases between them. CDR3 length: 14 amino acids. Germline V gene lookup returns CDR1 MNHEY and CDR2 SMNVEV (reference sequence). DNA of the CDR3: TGTGCCAGCAGTTTATTAGGAGGGAGTGAGACCCAGTACTTC. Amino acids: CASSLLGGSETQYF.